One and the same sample provided the 30 T cell receptor beta chains below, sequenced in a study of tumor and adjacent non-tumor tissue in lung cancer. RNA was extracted from bulk tissue without any cell sorting. The library came from three nested PCR rounds adapted from ARM-PCR protocols. TCRdb independently ran MiXCR on the multiplex PCR reads; one entry per CDR3 protein. The sample contains more than 90,000 distinct CDR3 sequences, 67% of which appear only once. Sample: lung tumor tissue. These receptors came from a man aged 60 to 69 with non-small cell lung cancer.

V and J are TRBV4-1 and TRBJ2-1; no definite D call. Trimming removed 0 bases at V and 16 bases at J, with 25 bases between. CDR1 MGHRA and CDR2 YSYEKL come from the germline V gene. This CDR3 is built from 16 residues. The CDR3: CASSQDAAAQYNGHFF. The CDR3, as DNA: TGCGCCAGCAGCCAAGATGCGGCGGCCCAGTACAATGGGCACTTCTTC.

With respect to this clonotype: Just one base apart from a much larger clone, this may be a read error. This rearrangement joins TRBV20-1 to TRBJ2-3, with D possibly matching TRBD1 (5 bases). The CDR3 sequence is 14 residues long. Germline-derived CDR1 and CDR2 are DFQATT and SNEGSKA (reference sequence). V was clipped by 2 bases and J by 0 bases, with 9 bases between them. CDR3 protein: CSARIQGSTDTQYF. The CDR3 nucleotides read TGCAGTGCTAGAATCCAGGGTAGCACAGATACGCAGTATTTT.

The rearrangement links TRBV7-9 to TRBJ1-3, with 8 bases lining up with TRBD1. This CDR3 has 14 residues. Germline V gene lookup returns CDR1 SEHNR and CDR2 FQNEAQ (reference sequence). V trimming: 11 bases; J trimming: 7 bases; junction bases outside the gene matches: 13. The CDR3 DNA follows: TGTGCCGGTAGCGCCGGGACAGGTGGTAACACCATATATTTT. It codes for CAGSAGTGGNTIYF.

Notes on this clonotype: This is likely a read error, given that the CDR3 carries no conserved phenylalanine or tryptophan at its end. The chain joins TRBV4-2 to TRBJ2-1, with 7 positions matching TRBD2. The CDR3 extends over 15 amino acids. Germline-derived CDR1 and CDR2 are LGHNA and YNFKEQ. V lost 5 bases to trimming and J lost 4 bases; unmatched junction nucleotides: 8. The CDR3 spells CASSRLVGGYNEQFS. Here the CDR3 DNA reads TGTGCCAGCAGCAGACTAGTGGGAGGGTACAATGAGCAGTTCTCC.

Comments on this clonotype: Sequence at one end of the junction differs from germline and may be a read error. The rearrangement links TRBV29-1 to TRBJ2-5, with D perhaps matching TRBD2 (6 bases). CDR1 is SQVTM, CDR2 ANQGSEA, per germline. This CDR3 region has 14 residues. The CDR3 bases are TGCAGTGTTGACGTAGCGGTAGTCAGAGAGACCCAGTACTTC. It specifies CSVDVAVVRETQYF.

A word on this clonotype: The junction does not match germline at one end; this may be a read error. The V and J genes are TRBV6-5 and TRBJ2-6, with 7 bases fitting TRBD1. The length of the CDR3 is 17 residues. Germline V lookup: CDR1 MNHEY, CDR2 SVGAGI. For the CDR3, the DNA is TGTGCCAGCAGTGATAAGACAGGGAGCTCTGTGGCCAACGTCCTGGCTTTC. Translating it yields CASSDKTGSSVANVLAF.

With regard to this clonotype: The junction shows a germline mismatch at one end, possibly a read error. This chain joins TRBV11-2 and TRBJ2-1; a possible D gene is TRBD2 (6 bases). CDR1 SGHAT and CDR2 FQNNGV come from the germline V gene. The CDR3 sequence is 15 residues long. The CDR3 spells CTSSPHRGMWDEQFF. CDR3 coding DNA: TGTACCAGCAGCCCGCACCGGGGGATGTGGGACGAGCAGTTCTTC.

Many counts were recorded for this clonotype. The chain carries TRBV13 and TRBJ1-1; D gene uncertain. Per germline, CDR1 PRHDT and CDR2 FYEKMQ (reference sequence). CDR3 size: 14 residues. The ends were cut back, 2 bases at V and 0 bases at J, with 7 bases in the middle. CDR3 sequence: CASSLKGVNTEAFF. The CDR3 coding sequence is TGTGCCAGCAGCTTAAAGGGCGTGAACACTGAAGCTTTCTTT.

There are a few counts of this clonotype. The V and J genes are TRBV5-1 and TRBJ2-3, with a tentative D call TRBD1 (7 bases). V lost 5 bases and J 0 bases, leaving 13 bases between the germline ends. Germline CDR1 and CDR2: SGHRS and YFSETQ. This CDR3 comprises 15 residues. For the CDR3, the DNA is TGCGCCAGCAGTAAGACAGGGACTAGCACAGATACGCAGTATTTT. Protein: CASSKTGTSTDTQYF.

About this clonotype: This clone may be a read error of a much larger clone one base away. V usage is TRBV20-1 and J usage is TRBJ2-5, with 7 bases identical to TRBD1. Trimming removed 4 bases from V and 5 bases from J; junction bases left unmatched: 4. This CDR3 has 12 amino acids. CDR1 is DFQATT and CDR2 is SNEGSKA in the germline V gene (reference sequence). DNA of the CDR3: TGCAGTGCTACGGACAGGTTGGAGACCCAGTACTTC. It is translated as CSATDRLETQYF.

With respect to this clonotype: This may come from a read error, since a much larger clone is one base off. The CDR3 does not end in the conserved phenylalanine or tryptophan, so this is likely a read error. This chain's CDR3 is CSARGDRGDTEAFL. The CDR3 bases are TGCAGTGCTAGAGGAGACAGGGGCGACACTGAAGCTTTCCTT. This chain joins TRBV20-1 and TRBJ1-1; 8 nucleotides match TRBD1. Trimming removed 1 base from V and 3 bases from J; junction bases left unmatched: 4. This CDR3 contains 14 residues. The V gene's germline CDR1 is DFQATT and CDR2 SNEGSKA (reference sequence).

On this clonotype itself: The final CDR3 position lacks the conserved phenylalanine or tryptophan, pointing to a likely read error. J is TRBJ1-6 and V is TRBV6-5; D unclear. V shed 7 bases and J shed 10 bases, with 14 bases lying between them. The length of the CDR3 is 13 residues. Germline V CDR1 and CDR2: MNHEY, SVGAGI. DNA for the CDR3: TGTGCCAGCATGCCCGATAGTCGGTCACCCCTCCACCTT. The encoded protein is CASMPDSRSPLHL.

Worth noting for this clonotype: Given the absence of the conserved phenylalanine or tryptophan at the CDR3 end, a read error is likely. J is TRBJ2-3 and V is TRBV4-3; possibly TRBD2 for D (5 bases). Germline CDR1 is LGHNA and CDR2 is YSLEER. The CDR3 sequence is 18 residues long. The CDR3, as DNA: TGCGCCAGCGGCCAAGTCTCGGCGGAGGCGACAAGCAGAGATACGCAGTATTTG. Encoded protein: CASGQVSAEATSRDTQYL.

This clonotype has at least ten counts. The chain carries TRBV6-1 and TRBJ2-3; possible D gene TRBD2, 6 bases. With 6 bases removed from V and 3 bases from J, the gap between germline ends came to 16 bases. Germline CDR1 MNHNS, CDR2 SASEGT. CDR3 size: 15 residues. CDR3 in DNA: TGTGCCAGCAGGGGGGGTGGAATCAGGACAGATACGCAGTATTTT. The encoded protein is CASRGGGIRTDTQYF.

V is TRBV30 and J is TRBJ2-3; D is perhaps TRBD2 (5 bases). Per germline, CDR1 GTSNPN and CDR2 SVGIG (reference sequence). Trimming took off 2 bases at V and 1 base at J, with 10 bases between the two ends. The CDR3 has 14 amino acids. The CDR3 DNA is TGTGCCTGGAGTCGAGGGAAAGGCACAGATACGCAGTATTTT. It specifies CAWSRGKGTDTQYF. Based on the CDR3 plus reference TRBV30 and TRBJ2-3, the full variable domain is SQTIHQWPATLVQPVGSPLSLECTVEGTSNPNLYWYRQAAGRGLQLLFYSVGIGQISSEVPQNLSASRPQDRQFILSSKKLLLSDSGFYLCAWSRGKGTDTQYFGPGTRLTVL.

This clonotype has at least ten counts. The chain joins TRBV14 to TRBJ1-2; no clear D gene. Between the trimmed V and J ends, which lost 2 bases and 3 bases, there was a span of 13 bases. The length of the CDR3 is 15 residues. Per the germline V gene, CDR1 is SGHDN and CDR2 is FVKESK. The CDR3 region has the DNA TGTGCCAGCAGCCAAAACCTTAATTCCTACTATGGCTACACCTTC. Encoded protein: CASSQNLNSYYGYTF.

This rearrangement joins TRBV29-1 to TRBJ2-3, with D possibly being TRBD1 (6 bases). V lost 3 bases to trimming and J lost 4 bases, with 23 bases between them. Germline V CDR1 and CDR2: SQVTM, ANQGSEA. The CDR3 is 17 amino acids. In DNA, the CDR3 is TGCAGCGTTGACCCCTTGACTGAGACAGGAGACGCAGATACGCAGTATTTT. Protein sequence: CSVDPLTETGDADTQYF.

Points on this clonotype: Germline is not matched at one junction end, which may reflect a read error. The chain is built from TRBV4-3 and TRBJ2-1; TRBD1 might be the D (6 bases). CDR1 is LGHNA and CDR2 is YSLEER in the germline V gene. The CDR3 consists of 15 residues. DNA of the CDR3: TGTGCCAGCAGCCGACAGGTTAGCTACTACAATGAGCAGTTCTTT. Its protein product is CASSRQVSYYNEQFF.

Concerning this clonotype itself: The missing conserved phenylalanine or tryptophan at the end of this CDR3 makes a read error likely. The chain is built from TRBV20-1 and TRBJ2-1; TRBD2 matches 7 bases. Germline trimming cut 3 bases from V and 7 bases from J; bases unmatched to any gene: 9. Looked up from germline, CDR1 is DFQATT and CDR2 is SNEGSKA (reference sequence). This CDR3 contains 14 residues. The CDR3, as DNA: TGCAGTGCTAGTACGGAACTAGCGTTAAATGAGCAGTTCTTA. Amino acids: CSASTELALNEQFL.

The chain has TRBV6-1 and TRBJ2-1; 12 bases match TRBD2. CDR3 length: 19 amino acids. CDR1 is MNHNS, CDR2 SASEGT, per germline. V lost 3 bases and J lost 4; bases outside the gene matches: 13. In DNA, the CDR3 is TGTGCCAGCAGTGAGGGGGGGGCTAGCGGGAGGGTCGGTTACAATGAGCAGTTCTTC. This codes for CASSEGGASGRVGYNEQFF.

The chain combines TRBV2 with TRBJ2-7, with D possibly TRBD1 on 8 matching bases. There are 14 residues in the CDR3. The V gene lost 9 bases and the J gene lost 5 bases, with 20 bases spanning the gap. Germline lookup yields CDR1 SNHLY and CDR2 FYNNEI. The CDR3, as DNA: TGTGCCAGTCGGGACAGGACTAGGGTAAACGAGCAGTACTTC. Encoded protein: CASRDRTRVNEQYF.

A note on this clonotype: Likely a read error: the CDR3 ends without its conserved phenylalanine or tryptophan. The chain combines TRBV4-1 with TRBJ1-3; D gene ambiguous. CDR3 size: 15 residues. Germline V gene sequence: CDR1 MGHRA, CDR2 YSYEKL. The ends were cut back, 2 bases at V and 3 bases at J, with 11 bases in the middle. DNA for the CDR3: TGCGCCAGCAGCCAAACATCAGAGATTGGAAACACCATATATTTG. This sequence encodes CASSQTSEIGNTIYL.

About this clonotype: A junction end diverges from the germline sequence, so it may reflect a read error. This chain uses TRBV11-3 with TRBJ2-2; D is possibly TRBD2 (5 bases). Germline assignment: CDR1 SGHNT and CDR2 YENEEA. The CDR3 is 15 residues long. CDR3 nucleotides: TGTGCCGGCAGCAAGGAAAGAGCTCTCACCGGGGAGCCGTTTTTT. Translating gives CAGSKERALTGEPFF.

Turning to this clonotype: The CDR3 does not end in the conserved phenylalanine or tryptophan, so this is likely a read error. The genes are TRBV4-3 and TRBJ2-5; D not certain. Germline CDR1 and CDR2: LGHNA and YSLEER. The CDR3 contains 14 residues. The CDR3 coding sequence is TGCACCAGCAGCCAAGACTGGGAAGAAGAGACCCAGTACGTC. It codes for CTSSQDWEEETQYV.

As concerns this clonotype: Possible read error: a much larger clone is one base away. V gene TRBV28 combines with J gene TRBJ2-1, with 7 bases identical to TRBD2. Germline values: CDR1 MDHEN, CDR2 SYDVKM. The CDR3 has 15 amino acids. This chain's CDR3 is CASSSGGSLYNDQFF. The CDR3 nucleotides read TGTGCCAGCAGCTCTGGCGGGAGTCTTTACAATGATCAGTTCTTC. The variable domain in full, completed from reference TRBV28 and TRBJ2-1, reads DVKVTQSSRYLVKRTGEKVFLECVQDMDHENMFWYRQDPGLGLRLIYFSYDVKMKEKGDIPEGYSVSREKKERFSLILESASTNQTSMYLCASSSGGSLYNDQFFGPGTRLTVL.

This clonotype was counted only a few times. The chain's CDR3 is CASSLLPGRNGYTF. The CDR3 DNA follows: TGTGCCAGCAGTCTACTACCTGGAAGGAATGGCTACACCTTC. V usage is TRBV28 and J usage is TRBJ1-2; no firm D call. There are 14 residues in the CDR3. The germline V gene encodes CDR1 MDHEN and CDR2 SYDVKM. The V gene lost 5 bases and the J gene lost 6 bases, with 16 bases spanning the gap.

With regard to this clonotype: This clone may be a read error of a much larger clone one base away. The rearrangement joins TRBV7-9 to TRBJ1-2; 7 bases line up with TRBD1. V lost 5 bases, J lost 3 bases, and 6 bases stayed unmatched. The CDR3 is made up of 14 amino acids. Germline CDR1 and CDR2: SEHNR and FQNEAQ (reference sequence). CDR3 amino acids: CASSPRQGDYGYTF. CDR3 nucleotide sequence: TGTGCCAGCAGCCCTAGACAGGGCGACTATGGCTACACCTTC.

Comment on this clonotype: This CDR3 is missing its conserved last phenylalanine or tryptophan, likely due to a read error. The chain uses TRBV6-1 and TRBJ2-1; 9 bases are a match to TRBD2. Per germline, CDR1 MNHNS and CDR2 SASEGT. CDR3 length: 15 residues. The DNA of the CDR3 is TGTGCCATCAGTGTAGCGGGAGTCTCCTACAGTGAGCAGTTCCTC. This gives the protein CAISVAGVSYSEQFL.

Turning to this clonotype: One end of the junction is discordant with germline, which a read error may explain. The chain combines TRBV11-3 with TRBJ1-6; no clear D gene. Germline V gives CDR1 SGHNT, CDR2 YENEEA. This CDR3 has 17 amino acids. CDR3 residues: CASSKGRIAQNNSLLHF. CDR3 coding DNA: TGTGCCAGCAGCAAAGGGCGAATCGCCCAGAATAATTCACTCCTCCACTTT.

Notes on this clonotype: At one end, the junction sequence differs from germline, possibly due to a read error. The gene calls are TRBV7-9 and TRBJ1-4; 8 positions agree with TRBD1. The CDR3 runs 14 residues. Germline CDR1 and CDR2: SEHNR and FQNEAQ (reference sequence). The CDR3 sequence: CAGSQGQGNEKLFF. CDR3 bases: TGTGCCGGCAGCCAAGGACAGGGTAATGAAAAACTGTTTTTT.